Each of the 8 T cell receptor beta chains below was sequenced from the same sample in a study of T cells in tuberculosis. Using immunoSEQ multiplex PCR, the repertoire was profiled, and TCRdb retains in-frame clones only, with some absent. The table includes about 30,000 clones, approximately 95% detected once. The specimen sequenced was PBMCs. These receptors originate from a donor aged 10 to 29 with latent tuberculosis or without tuberculosis infection.

This clone was counted a single time. The chain carries TRBV14 and TRBJ1-4; D gene uncertain. The V gene's germline CDR1 is SGHDN and CDR2 FVKESK. The CDR3 covers 14 residues. V shed 4 bases and J shed 8 bases, with 14 bases lying between them. CDR3 protein: CASSPYYGFEKLFF. In DNA, the CDR3 is TGTGCCAGCAGCCCTTACTATGGGTTCGAAAAACTGTTTTTT.

The chain has TRBV4-2 and TRBJ1-1; D is unclear. Trimming pared 4 bases from V and 6 bases from J, leaving 9 bases between. CDR3 length: 12 residues. The germline V gene encodes CDR1 LGHNA and CDR2 YNFKEQ. The CDR3 loop reads CASSRLGAEAFF. CDR3 nucleotide sequence: TGTGCCAGCAGCCGGCTCGGGGCTGAAGCTTTCTTT.

This clone was picked up one time. The V call is TRBV10-3, the J call TRBJ1-1; D gene ambiguous. The CDR3 runs 14 residues. From germline, CDR1 is ENHRY and CDR2 SYGVKD. V was shortened by 10 bases and J by 0 bases, with 15 bases between the two germline ends. The CDR3 coding sequence is TGTGCCACCCAAAGCCCCCTGATGAACACTGAAGCTTTCTTT. Amino acid sequence: CATQSPLMNTEAFF.

V usage is TRBV6-5 and J usage is TRBJ2-4, with D maybe TRBD1 (5 bases). Germline CDR1 and CDR2: MNHEY and SVGAGI. Trimming stripped 2 bases from V and 10 bases from J, with 18 bases between. This CDR3 spans 15 amino acids. In DNA form, the CDR3 reads TGTGCCAGCAGTTACCAGGGTGTGCCCGACTCTATTCAGTACTTC. Protein: CASSYQGVPDSIQYF.

This chain connects TRBV5-1 to TRBJ2-1; D not certain. Germline lookup yields CDR1 SGHRS and CDR2 YFSETQ. Trimming stripped 6 bases from V and 0 bases from J, with 16 bases between. CDR3 length: 16 amino acids. The CDR3 reads CASTITPYSSYNEQFF. In DNA form, the CDR3 reads TGCGCCAGCACCATTACCCCATATAGCTCCTACAATGAGCAGTTCTTC.

The chain couples TRBV21-1 to TRBJ1-1; the table calls TRBD1, which could not be checked here. TRBV21-1 is a documented pseudogene. This CDR3 has 15 residues. CDR3 in amino acids: CASSLDRGQNTEAFF. The CDR3 coding sequence is TGTGCCAGCAGCCTCGACAGGGGGCAGAACACTGAAGCTTTCTTT.

The rearrangement links TRBV9 to TRBJ2-7; 7 bases are shared with TRBD1. V was pared by 4 bases and J by 2 bases, with 12 bases of the junction left unmatched. The V gene's germline CDR1 is SGDLS and CDR2 YYNGEE. CDR3 size: 16 residues. The DNA for the CDR3 is TGTGCCAGCAGCCTAAATGCCGGGACAGCGACCTACGAGCAGTACTTC. Translated: CASSLNAGTATYEQYF.

The rearrangement uses TRBV6-4 and TRBJ1-4; 7 bases align to TRBD1. The CDR3 is 16 residues long. In germline, CDR1 is MRHNA, CDR2 SNTAGT. V trimming: 2 bases; J trimming: 5 bases; junction bases outside the gene matches: 8. The CDR3 protein is CASSDTEDRRNEKLFF. CDR3 DNA: TGTGCCAGCAGTGACACGGAGGACAGGAGGAATGAAAAACTGTTTTTT.